This T cell receptor (beta chain) was retrieved from a study of Graves' ophthalmopathy and Graves' hyperthyroidism. The CDR3 covers 14 residues. Looked up from germline, CDR1 is MNHNS and CDR2 is SASEGT. V lost 4 bases to trimming and J lost 2 bases, with 12 bases between them. This clonotype has at least ten counts. Its target is unknown. Findings and limits, study-wide: Most thyroid-expanded clonotypes exceeding 0.001 frequency were also found in blood.

Investigators amplified TCR beta CDR3 regions from RNA transcripts. Following a first-round RT-PCR that used HTBI primers, a second-round multiplex PCR was carried out. TCRdb re-called the multiplex PCR reads through MiXCR, storing one row per CDR3 protein. The table has 200,000 to 250,000 distinct CDR3 sequences, 20% to 25% seen once. For donors with ophthalmopathy, the disease showed moderate-to-severe activity, reached CAS ≥3 and NOSPECS ≥4, and had lasted under 3 months. PBMCs were density-gradient isolated from roughly 9.5 ml fresh blood. This TCR derives from a woman aged 45-65 years with Graves' ophthalmopathy. The chain uses TRBV6-1 and TRBJ2-7; D possibly corresponds to TRBD1 (6 bases). The sample was peripheral blood. CDR3 sequence: CASSADSSAYEQYF. The CDR3 coding sequence is TGTGCCAGCAGTGCGGACAGTTCCGCCTACGAGCAGTACTTC.